One sample yielded the 26 T cell receptor beta chains listed below, sequenced in a study of cytomegalovirus exposure and HLA in healthy donors. The study ran its PCR with 60 Vbeta and 13 Jbeta primers. Libraries were prepared by immunoSEQ multiplex PCR; TCRdb keeps only in-frame clonotypes and omits some of them. The data hold roughly 160,000 clones, with approximately 77% observed a single time. The specimen sequenced was PBMCs. These receptors came from a female donor in good health and CMV-seronegative.

The chain recombines TRBV4-1 with TRBJ1-2; perhaps TRBD1 as D (6 bases). The CDR3 extends over 14 amino acids. The germline V and J ends were trimmed by 1 base and 7 bases, with 13 bases remaining between them. The V gene's germline CDR1 is MGHRA and CDR2 YSYEKL. CDR3 residues: CASSQVPGESGYTF. CDR3 bases: TGCGCCAGCAGCCAAGTTCCAGGGGAGAGTGGCTACACCTTC.

V usage is TRBV10-2 and J usage is TRBJ1-2; a possible D gene is TRBD1 (5 bases). This CDR3 contains 12 residues. The ends were cut back, 6 bases at V and 4 bases at J, with 9 bases in the middle. CDR1 and CDR2 from the germline V gene are WSHSY and SAAADI. The CDR3 DNA is TGCGCCAGCAGAGCGGGGGGCTATGGCTACACCTTC. Residues: CASRAGGYGYTF.

J is TRBJ1-6 and V is TRBV30, with D perhaps TRBD1 (5 bases). CDR1 and CDR2 from the germline V gene are GTSNPN and SVGIG (reference sequence). V lost 0 bases, J lost 5 bases, and 14 bases lay in between. This CDR3 has 16 amino acids. The CDR3 spells CAWSVLGGRDNSPLHF. The CDR3 DNA is TGTGCCTGGAGTGTACTCGGGGGGAGGGATAATTCACCCCTCCACTTT.

The V and J genes are TRBV10-3 and TRBJ1-2; TRBD1 might be the D (5 bases). V lost 6 bases and J lost 0, with 11 bases in between. This CDR3 is built from 14 residues. The germline gives CDR1 ENHRY, CDR2 SYGVKD. CDR3 amino acids: CAIRMGGANYGYTF. In DNA form, the CDR3 reads TGTGCCATCAGAATGGGGGGAGCTAACTATGGCTACACCTTC.

V is TRBV21-1 and J is TRBJ2-7; the D call TRBD1 from the table was never checked on the DNA. TRBV21-1 represents a pseudogene. The CDR3 totals 17 residues. CDR3 protein: CASSKEHRAPPPYEQYF. As DNA, the CDR3 is TGTGCCAGCAGCAAAGAACACAGGGCCCCTCCCCCCTACGAGCAGTACTTC.

This clone was recorded once. This chain links TRBV19 with TRBJ1-6; TRBD1 matches 8 bases. The germline gives CDR1 LNHDA, CDR2 SQIVND (reference sequence). CDR3 length: 16 residues. Losses at the gene ends were 0 bases for V and 9 bases for J; bases not matched to a gene: 7. The CDR3 region is CASSIDRTGNRSPLHF. The CDR3 bases are TGTGCCAGTAGTATAGACCGGACAGGGAATCGTTCACCCCTCCACTTT.

On this clone: At one boundary the junction diverges from the germline segment, which might be a read error. The gene calls are TRBV7-9 and TRBJ2-5, with a tentative D call TRBD1 (6 bases). This CDR3 comprises 12 residues. Germline V gene data show CDR1 as SEHNR and CDR2 as FQNEAQ (reference sequence). The CDR3 nucleotides read TGTTCCAGCAGCTTAGACAGGCAGACCCAGTACTTC. As protein: CSSSLDRQTQYF.

The chain combines TRBV7-9 with TRBJ1-2; possible D gene TRBD1, 6 bases. Germline V gene data show CDR1 as SEHNR and CDR2 as FQNEAQ (reference sequence). This CDR3 region has 14 residues. Trimming left V 5 bases short and J 5 bases short, with 15 bases between. CDR3 region: CASSGGGLDYGYTF. The CDR3 DNA is TGTGCCAGCAGCGGGGGGGGGCTTGATTATGGCTACACCTTC.

The genes are TRBV28 and TRBJ1-1; 8 nucleotides match TRBD1. Germline values: CDR1 MDHEN, CDR2 SYDVKM. After removal of 6 bases from V and 8 bases from J, the junction contained 11 bases not matched to a gene. The CDR3 has 14 amino acids. The CDR3 DNA follows: TGTGCCAGCAGCCCGGACAGGGTCCGTACCGAAGCTTTCTTT. Its translation: CASSPDRVRTEAFF.

The J gene is TRBJ1-6, the V gene TRBV6-5; D is uncertain. The CDR3 has 15 amino acids. CDR1 is MNHEY, CDR2 SVGAGI, per germline. The V gene lost 0 bases and the J gene lost 7 bases, with 10 bases spanning the gap. CDR3 bases: TGTGCCAGCAGTTACTCCGGGTCCGGAAATTCACCCCTCCACTTT. It translates to CASSYSGSGNSPLHF.

This rearrangement joins TRBV9 to TRBJ1-5, with D perhaps matching TRBD1 (5 bases). This CDR3 is 13 amino acids long. V gave up 2 bases and J gave up 7 bases, with 10 bases separating them. CDR1 and CDR2 (germline): SGDLS, YYNGEE. CDR3 region: CASSVSSGQPQHF. CDR3 sequence (DNA): TGTGCCAGCAGCGTCTCCTCAGGGCAGCCCCAGCATTTT.

The chain recombines TRBV10-3 with TRBJ2-2, with 9 bases identical to TRBD2. The CDR3 consists of 17 residues. Germline CDR1 and CDR2: ENHRY and SYGVKD. In nucleotides, the CDR3 is TGTGCGACCTCCCCTGGGCGGGGGGGCCAGAGGGCCGGGGAGCTGTTTTTT. Its translation: CATSPGRGGQRAGELFF.

The rearrangement uses TRBV29-1 and TRBJ2-1; 8 bases map to TRBD2. CDR3 length: 13 amino acids. Trimming took 4 bases from V and 8 from J; bases not matched to a gene: 7. The germline gives CDR1 SQVTM, CDR2 ANQGSEA. The chain's CDR3 is CSVAAGVFDEQFF. CDR3 DNA sequence: TGCAGCGTTGCAGCGGGAGTGTTCGATGAGCAGTTCTTC.

This rearrangement joins TRBV7-2 to TRBJ1-4; the D gene is possibly TRBD1 (6 bases). Germline loops: CDR1 SGHTA, CDR2 FQGNSA. The CDR3 totals 15 residues. Trimming cost V 1 base and J 10 bases, with 16 bases left between them. CDR3 loop: CASSLGRTGRGKLFF. DNA for the CDR3: TGTGCCAGCAGCTTAGGGAGAACAGGGAGGGGAAAACTGTTTTTT.

This clone was seen only a few times. V and J are TRBV6-5 and TRBJ1-1; 8 bases agree with TRBD1. The germline V gene has CDR1 MNHEY and CDR2 SVGAGI. V lost 3 bases to trimming and J lost 2 bases; unmatched junction nucleotides: 2. CDR3 length: 14 residues. Here the CDR3 reads CASSYGQGNTEAFF. CDR3 bases: TGTGCCAGCAGTTATGGACAGGGTAACACTGAAGCTTTCTTT.

The chain carries TRBV7-8 and TRBJ2-3, with 7 bases matching TRBD2. The CDR3 is 16 amino acids. Germline V lookup: CDR1 SGHVS, CDR2 FQNEAQ. V dropped 5 bases and J dropped 4; count of bases not matched to a gene: 12. CDR3 bases: TGTGCCAGCAGCCCGGAGATGGCTAGCGGCGCAGATACGCAGTATTTT. This codes for CASSPEMASGADTQYF.

The chain links TRBV19 to TRBJ1-1; D might be TRBD1 (5 bases). The CDR3 loop spans 13 amino acids. Trimming pared 2 bases from V and 8 bases from J, leaving 12 bases between. CDR1 is LNHDA and CDR2 is SQIVND in the germline V gene (reference sequence). The CDR3 coding sequence is TGTGCCAGTAGTATACAGGGCTTGGGAGAAGCTTTCTTT. Residues: CASSIQGLGEAFF.

The V call is TRBV5-6, the J call TRBJ1-6, with 7 bases lining up with TRBD1. CDR3 length equals 14 residues. Germline lookup yields CDR1 SGHDT and CDR2 YYEEEE. The junction had 1 base not matched to a gene; V was cut back by 0 bases and J by 7 bases. In DNA form, the CDR3 reads TGTGCCAGCAGCTTGGGACAGGGCAATTCACCCCTCCACTTT. Translated, it gives CASSLGQGNSPLHF.

The V call is TRBV6-4, the J call TRBJ2-7; no reliable D call. The germline gives CDR1 MRHNA, CDR2 SNTAGT. V was clipped by 4 bases and J by 0 bases, with 10 bases between them. This CDR3 comprises 14 residues. CDR3 nucleotide sequence: TGTGCCAGCAGTGTCGACTTCCGCTCCTACGAGCAGTACTTC. Amino acids: CASSVDFRSYEQYF.

This clone was seen a handful of times. V is TRBV6-5 and J is TRBJ1-4; TRBD1 might be the D (5 bases). The V and J ends lost 2 bases and 8 bases respectively, with 12 bases between them. CDR1 MNHEY and CDR2 SVGAGI come from the germline V gene. The CDR3 contains 14 residues. As DNA, the CDR3 is TGTGCCAGCAGTTACGAAGGGGTGGGAGAAAAACTGTTTTTT. This gives the protein CASSYEGVGEKLFF.

V gene TRBV5-5 combines with J gene TRBJ2-1; D remains ambiguous. V was trimmed by 4 bases and J by 6 bases, leaving 17 bases between them. The CDR3 sequence is 15 residues long. Germline loops: CDR1 SGHKS, CDR2 YYEKEE (reference sequence). The CDR3 region is CASSPTNILSNEQFF. For the CDR3, the DNA is TGTGCCAGCAGCCCTACGAATATCTTGAGCAATGAGCAGTTCTTC.

This rearrangement joins TRBV7-2 to TRBJ2-3, with 8 bases matching TRBD1. Germline assignment: CDR1 SGHTA and CDR2 FQGNSA. The junction had 7 bases not matched to a gene; V was cut back by 6 bases and J by 2 bases. This CDR3 has 15 residues. For the CDR3, the DNA is TGTGCCAGCAGGCGGACAGGGCCCTACACAGATACGCAGTATTTT. Translation: CASRRTGPYTDTQYF. Based on the CDR3 plus reference TRBV7-2 and TRBJ2-3, the full variable domain is GAGVSQSPSNKVTEKGKDVELRCDPISGHTALYWYRQSLGQGLEFLIYFQGNSAPDKSGLPSDRFSAERTGGSVSTLTIQRTQQEDSAVYLCASRRTGPYTDTQYFGPGTRLTVL.

The chain is built from TRBV30 and TRBJ1-1; the D gene is possibly TRBD1 (6 bases). V was pared by 5 bases and J by 0 bases, with 13 bases between. Germline CDR1 reads GTSNPN; CDR2 reads SVGIG (reference sequence). The CDR3 loop spans 14 amino acids. The CDR3 DNA reads as TGTGCCTGGGATCAACAGGGAATGAACACTGAAGCTTTCTTT. Protein: CAWDQQGMNTEAFF. Full variable domain (outside the CDR3, taken from reference TRBV30 and TRBJ1-1): SQTIHQWPATLVQPVGSPLSLECTVEGTSNPNLYWYRQAAGRGLQLLFYSVGIGQISSEVPQNLSASRPQDRQFILSSKKLLLSDSGFYLCAWDQQGMNTEAFFGQGTRLTVV.

This chain joins TRBV7-9 and TRBJ1-1; TRBD1 aligns across 7 bases. Germline loops: CDR1 SEHNR, CDR2 FQNEAQ (reference sequence). The junction had 5 bases not matched to a gene; V was cut back by 1 base and J by 6 bases. The CDR3 has 14 amino acids. CDR3 DNA sequence: TGTGCCAGCAGCTTAGGACAGGGTTTGTCTGAAGCTTTCTTT. This translates into CASSLGQGLSEAFF.

This rearrangement joins TRBV10-2 to TRBJ1-1; D might be TRBD1 (6 bases). Germline CDR1 WSHSY, CDR2 SAAADI. This CDR3 is 13 amino acids long. V lost 2 bases, J lost 4 bases, and 8 bases lay in between. The CDR3 DNA follows: TGCGCCAGCAGTGAGACAGGGAGCACTGAAGCTTTCTTT. The encoded protein is CASSETGSTEAFF.

This chain connects TRBV5-5 to TRBJ1-6; 8 bases fit TRBD1. With V trimmed by 2 bases and J by 3 bases, 7 bases remained unmatched. Germline V CDR1 and CDR2: SGHKS, YYEKEE (reference sequence). The CDR3 is 17 amino acids. CDR3 bases: TGTGCCAGCAGCTTAGCCGCTACAGGGGGCTATAATTCACCCCTCCACTTT. This gives the protein CASSLAATGGYNSPLHF.